Below are 30 T cell receptor beta chains sequenced from a single sample in a study of OX40 agonist ivuxolimab in advanced cancers. Data came from immunoSEQ multiplex PCR; TCRdb stores just in-frame clones and leaves some out. The data hold 13,000 to 15,000 clones, with approximately 84% observed a single time. The input for sequencing was CD4+ or CD8+ T cells sorted from blood, taken in a trial of the OX40 agonist ivuxolimab. All receptors come from an adult with an advanced solid tumor such as melanoma, head and neck, liver or kidney cancer.

The V call is TRBV4-3, the J call TRBJ2-3; D uncertain. V lost 0 bases and J 4 bases, leaving 14 bases between the germline ends. This CDR3 has 16 amino acids. The germline CDR1 and CDR2 sequences are LGHNA and YSLEER. The CDR3 region has the DNA TGCGCCAGCAGCCAAGATTTCCGGACCTCAGCAGATACGCAGTATTTT. Translated, it gives CASSQDFRTSADTQYF.

The chain carries TRBV7-9 and TRBJ2-5, with a possible D match to TRBD2 (6 bases). The germline V and J ends were trimmed by 3 bases and 2 bases, with 7 bases remaining between them. The CDR3 runs 13 residues. Looked up from germline, CDR1 is SEHNR and CDR2 is FQNEAQ (reference sequence). CDR3 DNA sequence: TGTGCCAGCAGCTTGGGGGGACAAGAGACCCAGTACTTC. This encodes CASSLGGQETQYF.

The chain links TRBV7-9 to TRBJ2-7; 8 bases match TRBD1. The V segment lost 2 bases and the J segment 2 bases; nucleotides outside the gene matches: 5. This CDR3 contains 15 residues. The V gene's germline CDR1 is SEHNR and CDR2 FQNEAQ (reference sequence). The CDR3 coding sequence is TGTGCCAGCAGCTTACGACAGGGGAGGCCCTACGAGCAGTACTTC. Its protein product is CASSLRQGRPYEQYF.

The chain employs TRBV6-5 and TRBJ2-3, with no clear D. V was pared by 7 bases and J by 4 bases, with 15 bases between. There are 14 residues in the CDR3. The germline CDR1 and CDR2 sequences are MNHEY and SVGAGI. CDR3 in DNA: TGTGCCAGCAAACCTACCTTGGCATCAGATACGCAGTATTTT. This gives the protein CASKPTLASDTQYF.

The chain uses TRBV29-1 and TRBJ2-7, with 8 positions matching TRBD1. The CDR3 extends over 14 amino acids. J gave up 2 bases and V 2 bases, and 5 bases lay outside the gene matches. Germline CDR1 is SQVTM and CDR2 is ANQGSEA. The CDR3 loop reads CSVEPGTGAYEQYF. In nucleotides, the CDR3 is TGCAGCGTTGAACCCGGGACAGGAGCCTACGAGCAGTACTTC.

The V and J genes are TRBV11-2 and TRBJ1-2; D is unclear. V shed 2 bases and J shed 6 bases, with 7 bases lying between them. CDR3 length: 12 residues. Germline lookup yields CDR1 SGHAT and CDR2 FQNNGV. CDR3 DNA sequence: TGTGCCAGCAGCTTACGTCTTGATGGCTACACCTTC. Translated: CASSLRLDGYTF.

The genes are TRBV4-3 and TRBJ2-7; TRBD1 agrees at 7 bases. The CDR3 covers 13 residues. J gave up 1 base and V 4 bases, and 1 base lay outside the gene matches. Looked up from germline, CDR1 is LGHNA and CDR2 is YSLEER. The chain's CDR3 is CASSPGQSYEQYF. Here the CDR3 DNA reads TGCGCCAGCAGCCCGGGACAGTCCTACGAGCAGTACTTC.

The V and J genes are TRBV10-2 and TRBJ2-3; maybe TRBD2 (7 bases). CDR1 is WSHSY, CDR2 SAAADI, per germline. V shed 4 bases and J shed 7 bases, with 15 bases lying between them. The CDR3 spans 14 residues. The CDR3 DNA reads as TGCGCCAGCAGTGCTGCGGGGGCTGTTTATACGCAGTATTTT. Translating gives CASSAAGAVYTQYF.

V gene TRBV29-1 combines with J gene TRBJ1-4, with 12 bases aligning to TRBD1. The CDR3 length is 18 residues. The V segment lost 7 bases and the J segment 6 bases; nucleotides outside the gene matches: 18. Germline V gene lookup returns CDR1 SQVTM and CDR2 ANQGSEA. The CDR3 sequence: CSARGGDRGPLVYEKLFF. For the CDR3, the DNA is TGCAGCGCCCGAGGGGGGGACAGGGGGCCCCTAGTTTATGAAAAACTGTTTTTT.

This rearrangement joins TRBV9 to TRBJ2-1, with 14 bases matching TRBD2. Losses at the gene ends were 2 bases for V and 7 bases for J; bases not matched to a gene: 2. This CDR3 is 15 amino acids long. CDR1 is SGDLS and CDR2 is YYNGEE in the germline V gene. The CDR3 DNA sequence: TGTGCCAGCAGCGTCGGGACTAGCGGGAGTAATGAGCAGTTCTTC. It translates to CASSVGTSGSNEQFF. The whole variable domain, filled in from reference TRBV9 and TRBJ2-1, reads DSGVTQTPKHLITATGQRVTLRCSPRSGDLSVYWYQQSLDQGLQFLIQYYNGEERAKGNILERFSAQQFPDLHSELNLSSLELGDSALYFCASSVGTSGSNEQFFGPGTRLTVL.

This clone was recorded once. V usage is TRBV19 and J usage is TRBJ2-7; 9 nucleotides agree with TRBD2. The CDR3 is 18 amino acids. V lost 9 bases to trimming and J lost 3 bases; unmatched junction nucleotides: 21. Germline V gene lookup returns CDR1 LNHDA and CDR2 SQIVND (reference sequence). The CDR3 region has the DNA TGTGCCAGGCCCACTCACAGGGCGTCGCTAGCGGGACTCTACGAGCAGTACTTC. Translation gives CARPTHRASLAGLYEQYF.

The J gene is TRBJ2-1, the V gene TRBV9; 10 bases are a match to TRBD1. Germline CDR1 reads SGDLS; CDR2 reads YYNGEE. This CDR3 comprises 16 residues. The V segment lost 3 bases and the J segment 5 bases; nucleotides outside the gene matches: 8. CDR3 coding DNA: TGTGCCAGCAGCGGCTCCGGGACAGGGGATGACAATGAGCAGTTCTTC. This translates into CASSGSGTGDDNEQFF.

V and J are TRBV4-3 and TRBJ2-3; D call uncertain. V shed 0 bases and J shed 2 bases, with 9 bases lying between them. Germline CDR1 and CDR2: LGHNA and YSLEER. The CDR3 spans 15 residues. The CDR3 nucleotides read TGCGCCAGCAGCCAAGATAAGCTTCCCACAGATACGCAGTATTTT. It specifies CASSQDKLPTDTQYF.

The chain has TRBV4-3 and TRBJ2-5; D is unclear. There are 14 residues in the CDR3. The germline V gene encodes CDR1 LGHNA and CDR2 YSLEER. V lost 1 base and J lost 5, with 11 bases in between. The chain's CDR3 is CASSQGPLGETQYF. The CDR3 DNA sequence: TGCGCCAGCAGCCAAGGCCCCCTGGGGGAGACCCAGTACTTC.

The chain links TRBV9 to TRBJ2-4; the D is unclear. Germline-derived CDR1 and CDR2 are SGDLS and YYNGEE. This CDR3 is built from 15 residues. The germline V and J ends were trimmed by 1 base and 0 bases, with 8 bases remaining between them. CDR3 nucleotides: TGTGCCAGCAGCGTATACGGTATAGCCAAAAACATTCAGTACTTC. The encoded protein is CASSVYGIAKNIQYF.

This clone has a single count. The chain recombines TRBV19 with TRBJ2-7, with 9 bases matching TRBD1. This CDR3 is 14 amino acids long. Trimming took 10 bases from V and 4 from J; bases not matched to a gene: 11. Germline lookup yields CDR1 LNHDA and CDR2 SQIVND (reference sequence). The CDR3 nucleotides read TGTGCCACTGACCCGGGACAGGGACCTTACGAGCAGTACTTC. This gives the protein CATDPGQGPYEQYF.

The chain employs TRBV19 and TRBJ1-1, with D perhaps matching TRBD1 (6 bases). The CDR3 spans 15 residues. V was trimmed by 1 base and J by 4 bases, leaving 13 bases between them. From germline, CDR1 is LNHDA and CDR2 SQIVND (reference sequence). CDR3 loop: CASSIAGHVFTEAFF. CDR3 bases: TGTGCCAGTAGTATAGCGGGACACGTGTTCACTGAAGCTTTCTTT.

The chain joins TRBV6-4 to TRBJ2-4, with D uncertain. Germline lookup yields CDR1 MRHNA and CDR2 SNTAGT. Between the trimmed V and J ends, which lost 3 bases and 0 bases, there was a span of 6 bases. The CDR3 is 14 residues long. The CDR3 region is CASSEPGAKNIQYF. The CDR3 DNA sequence: TGTGCCAGCAGTGAGCCAGGAGCCAAAAACATTCAGTACTTC.

This chain joins TRBV7-2 and TRBJ1-1, with unresolved D. Germline CDR1 is SGHTA and CDR2 is FQGNSA. V was cut by 0 bases and J by 6 bases, with 8 bases left in between. CDR3 size: 13 residues. CDR3 amino acids: CASSLAGNPEAFF. Written as DNA, the CDR3 is TGTGCCAGCAGCTTAGCCGGGAATCCTGAAGCTTTCTTT.

The chain couples TRBV6-6 to TRBJ1-1, with D possibly TRBD1 on 6 matching bases. Germline lookup yields CDR1 MNHNY and CDR2 SVGAGI (reference sequence). The CDR3 contains 16 residues. V was clipped by 5 bases and J by 1 base, with 17 bases between them. Here the CDR3 reads CASSNDRSRRNTEAFF. The CDR3 DNA follows: TGTGCCAGCAGTAACGACAGGTCGAGGCGGAACACTGAAGCTTTCTTT.

This chain joins TRBV28 and TRBJ1-3; no reliable D call. V gave up 6 bases and J gave up 0 bases, with 9 bases separating them. The CDR3 runs 14 residues. Germline V gives CDR1 MDHEN, CDR2 SYDVKM. The CDR3 DNA is TGTGCCAGCAGCCCGATGTCCTCTGGAAACACCATATATTTT. It encodes CASSPMSSGNTIYF. Looking up the rest from reference TRBV28 and TRBJ1-3 gives the full variable domain: DVKVTQSSRYLVKRTGEKVFLECVQDMDHENMFWYRQDPGLGLRLIYFSYDVKMKEKGDIPEGYSVSREKKERFSLILESASTNQTSMYLCASSPMSSGNTIYFGEGSWLTVV.

The chain combines TRBV23-1 with TRBJ2-5; TRBD1 aligns across 8 bases. TRBV23-1 belongs to the ORF category, with a function that is uncertain. The junction had 11 bases not matched to a gene; V was cut back by 0 bases and J by 5 bases. The CDR3 covers 17 residues. The CDR3: CASSQSTHPGGGETQYF. The DNA of the CDR3 is TGCGCCAGCAGTCAATCAACCCACCCAGGGGGCGGGGAGACCCAGTACTTC.

The V and J genes are TRBV4-1 and TRBJ2-1; D gene uncertain. V lost 4 bases, J lost 0 bases, and 10 bases lay in between. The CDR3 is 15 amino acids. Germline loops: CDR1 MGHRA, CDR2 YSYEKL. CDR3 amino acids: CASSPERGSYNEQFF. The DNA for the CDR3 is TGCGCCAGCAGCCCTGAGCGAGGCTCCTACAATGAGCAGTTCTTC.

The V call is TRBV6-5, the J call TRBJ2-1; perhaps TRBD1 as D (6 bases). The CDR3 length is 15 residues. V shed 5 bases and J shed 0 bases, with 11 bases lying between them. CDR1 is MNHEY, CDR2 SVGAGI, per germline. The DNA of the CDR3 is TGTGCCAGCAGTCAGGAAGGGGGCTCCTACAATGAGCAGTTCTTC. It yields the protein CASSQEGGSYNEQFF.

The sample holds many counts of this clone. This sequence joins TRBV7-9 and TRBJ1-5; D is unclear. V gave up 5 bases and J gave up 3 bases, with 11 bases separating them. The CDR3 totals 14 residues. Germline V gives CDR1 SEHNR, CDR2 FQNEAQ (reference sequence). The CDR3 region is CASSRTGNNQPQHF. The CDR3 coding sequence is TGTGCCAGCAGCCGGACGGGCAACAATCAGCCCCAGCATTTT.

This chain links TRBV30 with TRBJ2-1; D is uncertain. This CDR3 contains 14 residues. Germline lookup yields CDR1 GTSNPN and CDR2 SVGIG (reference sequence). Trimming stripped 1 base from V and 7 bases from J, with 14 bases between. The CDR3 sequence is CAWSGVHRRNEQFF. In DNA form, the CDR3 reads TGTGCCTGGAGTGGAGTACACCGGCGGAATGAGCAGTTCTTC.

The J gene is TRBJ2-1, the V gene TRBV10-2; 9 bases fit TRBD2. After removal of 2 bases from V and 7 bases from J, the junction contained 9 bases not matched to a gene. The CDR3 spans 16 residues. Per the germline V gene, CDR1 is WSHSY and CDR2 is SAAADI. The CDR3 DNA sequence: TGCGCCAGCAGTGAGATTTTAGCGGGAGTGGATAATGAGCAGTTCTTC. Amino acid sequence: CASSEILAGVDNEQFF.

This chain joins TRBV6-1 and TRBJ2-7; maybe TRBD2 (5 bases). V lost 7 bases and J 1 base, leaving 14 bases between the germline ends. CDR1 and CDR2 from the germline V gene are MNHNS and SASEGT. The length of the CDR3 is 14 residues. CDR3 nucleotides: TGTGCCAGCACGGAGGACGGGATTTCCTACGAGCAGTACTTC. As protein: CASTEDGISYEQYF.

There are a few counts of this clone. At one end, the junction sequence differs from germline, possibly due to a read error. This chain links TRBV5-1 with TRBJ2-7; D gene ambiguous. This CDR3 contains 12 residues. From germline, CDR1 is SGHRS and CDR2 YFSETQ. DNA for the CDR3: TGTGCCAGCAGCTTGGCCACCTACGAGCAGTACTTC. Its translation is CASSLATYEQYF.

The chain has TRBV4-3 and TRBJ2-5, with 15 bases fitting TRBD2. CDR1 is LGHNA and CDR2 is YSLEER in the germline V gene. The CDR3 has 15 residues. V lost 4 bases, J lost 5 bases, and 2 bases stayed unmatched. The CDR3 protein is CASSLGTSGGETQYF. CDR3 bases: TGCGCCAGCAGCCTCGGGACTAGCGGGGGGGAGACCCAGTACTTC.